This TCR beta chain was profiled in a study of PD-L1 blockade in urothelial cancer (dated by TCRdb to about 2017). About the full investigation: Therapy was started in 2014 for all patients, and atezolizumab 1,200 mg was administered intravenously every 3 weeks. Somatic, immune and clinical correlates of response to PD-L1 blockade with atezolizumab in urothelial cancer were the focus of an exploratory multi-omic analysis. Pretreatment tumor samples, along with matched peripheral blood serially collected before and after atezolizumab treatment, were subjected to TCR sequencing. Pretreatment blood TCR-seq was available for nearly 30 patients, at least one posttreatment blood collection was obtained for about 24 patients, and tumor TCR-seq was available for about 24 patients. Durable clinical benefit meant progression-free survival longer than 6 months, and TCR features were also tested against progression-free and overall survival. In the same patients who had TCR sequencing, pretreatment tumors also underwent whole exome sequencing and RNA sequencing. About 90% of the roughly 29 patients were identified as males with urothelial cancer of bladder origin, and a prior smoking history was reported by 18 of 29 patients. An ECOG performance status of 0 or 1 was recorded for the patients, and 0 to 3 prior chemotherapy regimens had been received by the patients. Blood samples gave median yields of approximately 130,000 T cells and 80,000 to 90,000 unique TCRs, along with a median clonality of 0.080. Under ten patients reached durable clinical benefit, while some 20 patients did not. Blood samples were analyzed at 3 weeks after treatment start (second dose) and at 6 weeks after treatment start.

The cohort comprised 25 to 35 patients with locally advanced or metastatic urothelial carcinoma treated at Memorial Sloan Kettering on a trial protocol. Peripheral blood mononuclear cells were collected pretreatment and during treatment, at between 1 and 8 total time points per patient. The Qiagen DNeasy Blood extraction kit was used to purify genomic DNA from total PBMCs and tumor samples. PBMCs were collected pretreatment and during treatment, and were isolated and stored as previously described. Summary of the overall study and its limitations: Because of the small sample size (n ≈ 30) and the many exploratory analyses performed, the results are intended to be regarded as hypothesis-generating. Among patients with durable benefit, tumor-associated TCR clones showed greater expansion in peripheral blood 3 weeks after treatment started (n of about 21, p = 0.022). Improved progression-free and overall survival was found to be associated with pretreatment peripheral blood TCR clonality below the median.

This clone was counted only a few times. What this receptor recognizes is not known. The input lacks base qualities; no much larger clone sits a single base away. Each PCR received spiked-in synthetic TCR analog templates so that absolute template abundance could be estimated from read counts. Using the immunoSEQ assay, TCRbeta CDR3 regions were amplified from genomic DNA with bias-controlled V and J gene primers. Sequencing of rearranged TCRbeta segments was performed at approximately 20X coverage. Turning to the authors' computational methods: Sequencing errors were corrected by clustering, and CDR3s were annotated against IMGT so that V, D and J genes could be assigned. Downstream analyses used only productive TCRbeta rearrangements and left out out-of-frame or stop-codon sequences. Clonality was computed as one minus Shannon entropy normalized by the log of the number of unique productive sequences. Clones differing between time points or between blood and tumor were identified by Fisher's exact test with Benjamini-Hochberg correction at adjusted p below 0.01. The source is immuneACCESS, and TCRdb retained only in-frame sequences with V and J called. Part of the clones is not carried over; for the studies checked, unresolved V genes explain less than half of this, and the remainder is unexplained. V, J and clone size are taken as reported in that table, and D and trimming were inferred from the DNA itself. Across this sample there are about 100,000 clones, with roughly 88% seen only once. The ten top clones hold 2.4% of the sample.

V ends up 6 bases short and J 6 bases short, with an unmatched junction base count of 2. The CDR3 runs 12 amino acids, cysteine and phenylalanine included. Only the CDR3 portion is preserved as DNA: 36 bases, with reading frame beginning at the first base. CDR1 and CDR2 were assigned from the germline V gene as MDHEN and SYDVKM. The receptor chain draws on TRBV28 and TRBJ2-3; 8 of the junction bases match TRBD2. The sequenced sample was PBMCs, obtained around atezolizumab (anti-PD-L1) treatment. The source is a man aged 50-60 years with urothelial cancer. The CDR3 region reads CASRSGGDTQYF. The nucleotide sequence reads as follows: TGTGCCAGCAGGTCGGGGGGGGATACGCAGTATTTT.